This section outlines one T cell receptor (beta chain) sequence together with its context. This sample was included in a study of blood T cell repertoires in COVID-19. Study-wide context: From the United States, Italy and Spain came samples of acute and convalescent COVID-19.

V dropped 7 bases and J dropped 4 bases, with 13 bases sitting between them. The V gene's germline CDR1 is SQVTM and CDR2 ANQGSEA. The CDR3 is 12 amino acids. Cohort assignment relied on participant-reported clinical history. In the original processing: Amplification of reference gene primers provided the estimated nucleated cell counts. Only in-frame clones appear in the TCRdb table, and some are missing; sequencing was by immunoSEQ multiplex PCR. The V and J calls and clone size come from that table; D and trimming were worked out from the DNA. The repertoire holds fewer than 200,000 clones, with about 88% as singletons.

The chain uses TRBV29-1 and TRBJ1-1; D perhaps matches TRBD1 (6 bases). This receptor was identified in a woman between 40 and 55 years old in a cohort exposed to, infected with or recovered from COVID-19 (not recorded which). Input material: PBMCs or T cells enriched from blood (not recorded which). CDR3 in DNA: TGCAGCGCGGCGAAAGGGGGCACTGAAGCTTTCTTT. Translating gives CSAAKGGTEAFF.